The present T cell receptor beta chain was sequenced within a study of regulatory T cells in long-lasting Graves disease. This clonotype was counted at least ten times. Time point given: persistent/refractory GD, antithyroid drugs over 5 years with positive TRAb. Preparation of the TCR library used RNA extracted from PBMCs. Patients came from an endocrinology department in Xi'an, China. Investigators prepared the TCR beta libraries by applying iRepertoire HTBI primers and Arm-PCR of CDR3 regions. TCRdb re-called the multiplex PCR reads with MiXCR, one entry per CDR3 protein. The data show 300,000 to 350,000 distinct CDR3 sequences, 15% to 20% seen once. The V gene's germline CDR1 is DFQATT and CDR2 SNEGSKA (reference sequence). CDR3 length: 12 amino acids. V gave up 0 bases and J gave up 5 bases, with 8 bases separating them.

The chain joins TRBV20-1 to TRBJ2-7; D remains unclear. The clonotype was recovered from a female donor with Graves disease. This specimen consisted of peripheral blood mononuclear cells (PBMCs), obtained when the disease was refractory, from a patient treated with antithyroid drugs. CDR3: CSARDMGDEQYF. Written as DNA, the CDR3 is TGCAGTGCTAGAGATATGGGCGACGAGCAGTACTTC.